A selection of T cell receptor beta chains follows, all from one sample in a study of cytomegalovirus exposure and HLA in healthy donors. Produced via immunoSEQ multiplex PCR; TCRdb's table is partial and in-frame only. The table lists 150,000 to 200,000 clones, about 77% of them singletons, with under 7% in the top ten. The sequencing input was PBMCs. The receptor set was obtained from a young woman in good health and CMV-seropositive. The CDR3 runs from the conserved cysteine through the conserved F or W. A D gene is named only where the DNA matches it firmly. Size tells how often a clone was seen (once, few, many) or the class of an expanded clone, and some rows leave it out.

CDR3nt	CDR3aa	d_gene	j_gene	v_gene	abundance
TGTGCCAGCAGATCTCGTGGAGATCACACTGAAGCTTTCTTT	CASRSRGDHTEAFF	-	TRBJ1-1	TRBV5-4	-
TGCAGCGTTGAAGGGGGGGGCGGGATGATGGGTGAGCAGTTCTTC	CSVEGGGGMMGEQFF	-	TRBJ2-1	TRBV29-1	-
TGTGCCAGCAGTTTATCATATCCTAGCGGGAGCTTGGGCTACACCTTC	CASSLSYPSGSLGYTF	-	TRBJ1-2	TRBV27	-
TGTGCCAGCAGTTACAGGGGAACAAGGTCATCACCCCTCCACTTT	CASSYRGTRSSPLHF	TRBD1	TRBJ1-6	TRBV27	-
TGTGCCAGCAGTTTATTAGGATGGGAGTATGGCTACACCTTC	CASSLLGWEYGYTF	-	TRBJ1-2	TRBV28	-
TGTGCCAGCAGTTTATTGACAGGGGGAGCAGATACGCAGTATTTT	CASSLLTGGADTQYF	TRBD1	TRBJ2-3	TRBV5-6	-
TGTGCCACCAGCAGACCTCGAAGCGGGGGCGAGGATTGGAGCAATCAGCCCCAGCATTTT	CATSRPRSGGEDWSNQPQHF	-	TRBJ1-5	TRBV15	-
TGTGCCAGCAGCTTAGCCCCCTCGTCGGAAGCTTTCTTT	CASSLAPSSEAFF	-	TRBJ1-1	TRBV7-2	once
TGTGCCAGCAGCGTACATGAGCGGGGGGACCAAGAGACCCAGTACTTC	CASSVHERGDQETQYF	TRBD2	TRBJ2-5	TRBV9	few
TGTGCCAGCAGTGGGGGACTAGCGGGCCCGGGGCAGTATTTT	CASSGGLAGPGQYF	TRBD2	TRBJ2-3	TRBV6-1	-
TGTGCCAGCAGCGTTCTAGCGGGGGGCAATGAGCAGTTCTTC	CASSVLAGGNEQFF	TRBD2	TRBJ2-1	TRBV9	once
TGTGCCAGCAGCCCTAGCGGGAGGGGCGATACGCAGTATTTT	CASSPSGRGDTQYF	TRBD2	TRBJ2-3	TRBV4-2	-
TGTGCCAGCCTGGCCGGGGGAGGGCAAGAGACCCAGTACTTC	CASLAGGGQETQYF	TRBD2	TRBJ2-5	TRBV6-1	-
TGTGCCAGCAGTTTAACAGGGTGGAACGAGCAGTACTTC	CASSLTGWNEQYF	-	TRBJ2-7	TRBV27	-
TGCGCCAGCAGGTTTACCACGGGTTCCTATGGCTACACCTTC	CASRFTTGSYGYTF	-	TRBJ1-2	TRBV5-1	-
TGTGCCAGCAGTGTCACTAGCGGCCCAGATACGCAGTATTTT	CASSVTSGPDTQYF	TRBD2	TRBJ2-3	TRBV2	-
TGTGCCAGCAGCAGGACAGCTAACTATGGCTACACCTTC	CASSRTANYGYTF	-	TRBJ1-2	TRBV5-4	-
TGTGCCAGCAGCCTAGCCACGACAGGACTAAACACCATATATTTT	CASSLATTGLNTIYF	-	TRBJ1-3	TRBV7-6	-
TGTGCCACCAGCAGAGCGACTAGCGGTTCCAACAATGAGCAGTTCTTC	CATSRATSGSNNEQFF	TRBD2	TRBJ2-1	TRBV15	-
TGTGCCACCAGCAGAGATCTCGGGACAGGGAAGAACCAGCCCCAGTATTTT	CATSRDLGTGKNQPQYF	TRBD1	TRBJ2-3	TRBV15	-
TGCGCCAGCAGCCGTCTTTTACAGGGAGAAGAGACCCAGTACTTC	CASSRLLQGEETQYF	-	TRBJ2-5	TRBV5-1	once
TGTGCTAGCAGCAGGGAGTCCGGGGAGCTGTTTTTT	CASSRESGELFF	-	TRBJ2-2	TRBV7-7	-
TGTGCCAGCAGCAGTAGCGGGGGGTTCAACGAGCAGTACTTC	CASSSSGGFNEQYF	TRBD2	TRBJ2-7	TRBV7-2	-
TGTGCCTCCCAGCTCCAGCGGGACCCCTCCTACAATGAGCAGTTCTTC	CASQLQRDPSYNEQFF	TRBD2	TRBJ2-1	TRBV30	-
TGTGCCAGCAGCCCGGACAGGGGGCTTAACAATGAAAAACTGTTTTTT	CASSPDRGLNNEKLFF	TRBD1	TRBJ1-4	TRBV7-2	-
TGTGCCAGCAGTTTCGACAGGCTCAATCAGCCCCAGCATTTT	CASSFDRLNQPQHF	-	TRBJ1-5	TRBV28	-
TGTGCCAGCAGCCCCCGGGACAGGCTCACAGATACGCAGTATTTT	CASSPRDRLTDTQYF	TRBD1	TRBJ2-3	TRBV13	once